This TCR beta chain was identified during a study of cytomegalovirus exposure and HLA in healthy donors. A remark on this clone: What it binds is not known.

In germline, CDR1 is PRHDT, CDR2 FYEKMQ (reference sequence). Trimming took 5 bases from V and 1 from J; bases not matched to a gene: 11. The CDR3 runs 19 residues. Overall study results and limits: A later analysis found most CMV-associated TCR beta chains apparently HLA-restricted.

The PCR had 60 Vbeta and 13 Jbeta primers. TCRdb's copy holds only in-frame clones and misses some; the assay was immunoSEQ multiplex PCR. Of 90,000 to 120,000 clones in the sample, 70% to 85% were seen once. The sequence was obtained from a woman aged 18-29 years in good health and CMV-seropositive. Sequenced input: PBMCs. This chain links TRBV13 with TRBJ2-3, with 14 bases that match TRBD2. The CDR3 loop is CASSPTGTSGSLGTDTQYF. For the CDR3, the DNA is TGTGCCAGCAGCCCTACTGGGACTAGCGGGAGTTTGGGCACAGATACGCAGTATTTT.